The clone carrying this T cell receptor beta chain came up a few times. Its target is unknown. Germline CDR1 reads SGHRS; CDR2 reads YFSETQ. The CDR3 has 16 amino acids. Trimming took 0 bases from V and 0 from J, leaving 12 bases between them. The data are from a study of CD8 T cells in ankylosing spondylitis. Points from the study as a whole: Within matched ankylosing spondylitis synovial fluid, disease-linked clones were reportedly significantly enriched. In synovial fluid and blood from reactive arthritis, some motif variants were previously reported. Seven to nine highly homologous variants formed a TCR beta motif that appeared characteristic of ankylosing spondylitis blood.

Using its own MiXCR run on the 5' RACE reads, TCRdb lists one record per CDR3 protein. In the table there are about 330,000 distinct CDR3 sequences, 6.5% to 10% of which are singletons. The V and J genes are TRBV5-1 and TRBJ1-1, with D possibly matching TRBD1 (6 bases). The specimen sequenced was blood, either unsorted or a sorted T cell fraction (not recorded which). This TCR derives from a male donor with ankylosing spondylitis. The CDR3, as DNA: TGCGCCAGCAGCTTGGCCGGAGAGGGGGTGAACACTGAAGCTTTCTTT. It is translated as CASSLAGEGVNTEAFF.